Given below is one TCR beta chain in context. Its antigen is not identified. The data derive from a study of OX40 agonist ivuxolimab in advanced cancers. Overall study findings and caveats: In the 0.1 to 3.0 mg/kg range, CD4+ and CD8+ blood T cells had expanded clonally by week 6.

The CDR3 extends over 13 amino acids. Germline trimming cut 5 bases from V and 4 bases from J; bases unmatched to any gene: 4. CDR1 LGHNT and CDR2 FRNRAP come from the germline V gene. Assay used: immunoSEQ multiplex PCR; TCRdb lists only in-frame clones, some missing. The sample holds roughly 38,000 clones, around 81% seen once. The TCR originated in an adult with an advanced solid tumor such as melanoma, head and neck, liver or kidney cancer. The chain has TRBV12-5 and TRBJ1-2, with 7 bases lining up with TRBD1. This specimen was CD4+ or CD8+ T cells sorted from blood, taken in a trial of the OX40 agonist ivuxolimab. The CDR3: CASGTGQAYGYTF. Written as DNA, the CDR3 is TGTGCTAGTGGTACCGGACAGGCCTATGGCTACACCTTC.